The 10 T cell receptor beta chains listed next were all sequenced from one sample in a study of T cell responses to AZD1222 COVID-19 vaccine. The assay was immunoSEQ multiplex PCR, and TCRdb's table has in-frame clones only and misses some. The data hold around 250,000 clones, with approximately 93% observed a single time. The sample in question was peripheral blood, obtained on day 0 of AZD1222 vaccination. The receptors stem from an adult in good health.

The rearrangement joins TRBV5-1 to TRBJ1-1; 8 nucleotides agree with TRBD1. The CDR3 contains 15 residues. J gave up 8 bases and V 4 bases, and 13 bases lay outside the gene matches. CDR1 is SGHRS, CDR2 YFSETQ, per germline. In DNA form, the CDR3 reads TGCGCCAGCAGCCCGACCTGGACAGGGTCACTCGAAGCTTTCTTT. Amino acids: CASSPTWTGSLEAFF.

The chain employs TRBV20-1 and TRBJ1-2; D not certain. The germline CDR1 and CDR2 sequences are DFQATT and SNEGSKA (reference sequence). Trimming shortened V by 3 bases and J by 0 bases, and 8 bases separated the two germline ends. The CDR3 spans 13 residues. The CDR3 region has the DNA TGCAGTGCTAGTAAGGAGCCTAACTATGGCTACACCTTC. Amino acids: CSASKEPNYGYTF.

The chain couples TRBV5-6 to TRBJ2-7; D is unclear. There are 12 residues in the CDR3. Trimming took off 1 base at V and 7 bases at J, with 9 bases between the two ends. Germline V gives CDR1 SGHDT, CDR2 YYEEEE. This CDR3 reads CASSLRQREQYF. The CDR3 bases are TGTGCCAGCAGCTTGAGGCAAAGGGAGCAGTACTTC. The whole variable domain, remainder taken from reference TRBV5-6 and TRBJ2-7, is DAGVTQSPTHLIKTRGQQVTLRCSPKSGHDTVSWYQQALGQGPQFIFQYYEEEERQRGNFPDRFSGHQFPNYSSELNVNALLLGDSALYLCASSLRQREQYFGPGTRLTVT.

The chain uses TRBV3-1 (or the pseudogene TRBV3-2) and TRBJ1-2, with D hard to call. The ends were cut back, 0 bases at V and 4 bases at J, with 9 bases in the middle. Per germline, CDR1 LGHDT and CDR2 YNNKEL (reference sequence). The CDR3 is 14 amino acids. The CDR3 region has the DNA TGTGCCAGCAGCCAAGATAGTTCGGGCTATGGCTACACCTTC. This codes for CASSQDSSGYGYTF.

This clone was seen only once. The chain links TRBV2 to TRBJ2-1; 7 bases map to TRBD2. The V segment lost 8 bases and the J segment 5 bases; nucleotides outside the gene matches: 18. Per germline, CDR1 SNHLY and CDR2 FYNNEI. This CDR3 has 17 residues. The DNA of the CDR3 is TGTGCCAGCTGGGAGGGGAGAGCGGGAAGCCAAGACAATGAGCAGTTCTTC. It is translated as CASWEGRAGSQDNEQFF.

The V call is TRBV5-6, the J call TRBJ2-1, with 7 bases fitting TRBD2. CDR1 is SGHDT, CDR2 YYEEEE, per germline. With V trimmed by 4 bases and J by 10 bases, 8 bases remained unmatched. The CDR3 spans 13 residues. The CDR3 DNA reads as TGTGCCAGCAGCCAACCTAGCGGCTTCGAGCAGTTCTTC. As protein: CASSQPSGFEQFF.

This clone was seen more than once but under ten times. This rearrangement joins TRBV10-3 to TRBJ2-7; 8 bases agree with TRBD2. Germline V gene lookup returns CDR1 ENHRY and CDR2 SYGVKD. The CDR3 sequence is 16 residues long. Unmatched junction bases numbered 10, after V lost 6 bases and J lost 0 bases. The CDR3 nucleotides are TGTGCCATCAGGGGACTAGATGTACCATCCTCCTACGAGCAGTACTTC. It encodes CAIRGLDVPSSYEQYF.

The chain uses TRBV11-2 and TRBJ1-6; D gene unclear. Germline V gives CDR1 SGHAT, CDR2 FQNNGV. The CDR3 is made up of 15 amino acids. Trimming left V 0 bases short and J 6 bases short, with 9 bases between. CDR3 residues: CASSLDDRRNSPLHF. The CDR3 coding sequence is TGTGCCAGCAGCTTAGATGACCGGCGTAATTCACCCCTCCACTTT.

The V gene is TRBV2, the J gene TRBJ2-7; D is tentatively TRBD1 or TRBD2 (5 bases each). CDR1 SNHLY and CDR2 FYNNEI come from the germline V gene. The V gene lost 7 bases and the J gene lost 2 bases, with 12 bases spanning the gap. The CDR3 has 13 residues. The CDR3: CASIRDRAYEQYF. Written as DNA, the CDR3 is TGTGCCAGCATCCGGGACCGAGCCTACGAGCAGTACTTC. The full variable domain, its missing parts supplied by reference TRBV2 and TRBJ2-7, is EPEVTQTPSHQVTQMGQEVILRCVPISNHLYFYWYRQILGQKVEFLVSFYNNEISEKSEIFDDQFSVERPDGSNFTLKIRSTKLEDSAMYFCASIRDRAYEQYFGPGTRLTVT.

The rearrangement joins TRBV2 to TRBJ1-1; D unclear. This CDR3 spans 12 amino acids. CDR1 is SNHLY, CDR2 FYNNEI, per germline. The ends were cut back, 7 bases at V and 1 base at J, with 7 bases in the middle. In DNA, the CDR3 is TGTGCCAGCAAGAATTCGAACACTGAAGCTTTCTTT. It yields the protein CASKNSNTEAFF.